This passage covers 19 T cell receptor beta chains from one sample sequenced in a study of blood T cell repertoires in COVID-19. Assay: immunoSEQ multiplex PCR; the TCRdb copy retains only in-frame clones and omits some. The table lists roughly 150,000 clones, 79% of them singletons. The sample taken for sequencing was peripheral blood. These receptors originate from an older woman with COVID-19, enrolled during active disease.

This chain connects TRBV9 to TRBJ2-7; 15 positions agree with TRBD2. Germline V lookup: CDR1 SGDLS, CDR2 YYNGEE. With 4 bases clipped from V and 5 bases from J, the junction kept 7 bases outside the gene matches. This CDR3 spans 16 amino acids. For the CDR3, the DNA is TGTGCCAGCAGCCCCCACCGGACTAGCGGGAGGGACGAGCAGTACTTC. Translating it yields CASSPHRTSGRDEQYF. The variable domain in full, completed from reference TRBV9 and TRBJ2-7, reads DSGVTQTPKHLITATGQRVTLRCSPRSGDLSVYWYQQSLDQGLQFLIQYYNGEERAKGNILERFSAQQFPDLHSELNLSSLELGDSALYFCASSPHRTSGRDEQYFGPGTRLTVT.

This chain connects TRBV3-1 (or the pseudogene TRBV3-2) to TRBJ1-1, with 9 bases lining up with TRBD1. The CDR3 is 16 residues long. V shed 1 base and J 1 base; nucleotides not matched to a gene: 4. Germline values: CDR1 LGHDT, CDR2 YNNKEL (reference sequence). CDR3 in amino acids: CASSQARGQGNTEAFF. The DNA of the CDR3 is TGTGCCAGCAGCCAAGCTAGGGGACAGGGGAACACTGAAGCTTTCTTT.

This chain joins TRBV30 and TRBJ1-5; 9 nucleotides align to TRBD1. V gave up 5 bases and J gave up 0 bases; unmatched junction bases: 8. The CDR3 spans 16 residues. The germline gives CDR1 GTSNPN, CDR2 SVGIG (reference sequence). CDR3 nucleotide sequence: TGTGCCTGGGGACCGACAGGGGGATATAGCAATCAGCCCCAGCATTTT. Amino acid sequence: CAWGPTGGYSNQPQHF.

This chain uses TRBV2 with TRBJ1-4, with 7 bases that match TRBD1. The CDR3 extends over 15 amino acids. CDR1 and CDR2 (germline): SNHLY, FYNNEI. V was pared by 2 bases and J by 3 bases, with 3 bases of the junction left unmatched. The CDR3, as DNA: TGTGCCAGCAGTGAAACAGGGGTTGCTAATGAAAAACTGTTTTTT. Translated: CASSETGVANEKLFF. The full variable domain, rest sourced from reference TRBV2 and TRBJ1-4, is EPEVTQTPSHQVTQMGQEVILRCVPISNHLYFYWYRQILGQKVEFLVSFYNNEISEKSEIFDDQFSVERPDGSNFTLKIRSTKLEDSAMYFCASSETGVANEKLFFGSGTQLSVL.

The chain has TRBV29-1 and TRBJ2-7; D gene uncertain. This CDR3 region has 13 residues. The V end lost 4 bases, the J end lost 2 bases, and 12 bases lay between the germline ends. Germline lookup yields CDR1 SQVTM and CDR2 ANQGSEA. The CDR3 loop reads CSVVVQSAYEQYF. The CDR3 DNA reads as TGCAGCGTTGTAGTCCAAAGCGCCTACGAGCAGTACTTC.

This clone was detected only a few times. The chain is built from TRBV5-5 and TRBJ1-3; TRBD1 agrees at 7 bases. The CDR3 extends over 15 amino acids. CDR1 SGHKS and CDR2 YYEKEE come from the germline V gene (reference sequence). The trim removed 4 bases at V and 8 bases at J, leaving 12 bases unmatched. The CDR3 loop is CASSPTGRGFDTIYF. CDR3 bases: TGTGCCAGCAGCCCGACGGGCAGGGGGTTTGACACCATATATTTT.

The chain uses TRBV7-2 and TRBJ1-5; 7 positions match TRBD1. Per the germline V gene, CDR1 is SGHTA and CDR2 is FQGNSA. The CDR3 consists of 15 residues. With V trimmed by 5 bases and J by 0 bases, 4 bases remained unmatched. CDR3 amino acids: CASSEQGYSNQPQHF. The CDR3 nucleotides are TGTGCCAGCAGCGAACAGGGGTATAGCAATCAGCCCCAGCATTTT.

CDR3 region: CASSAGTSSYEQYV. The CDR3 DNA is TGTGCCAGCTCCGCGGGCACTAGCTCCTACGAGCAGTACGTC. J is TRBJ2-7 and V is TRBV11-2, with D perhaps TRBD2 (5 bases). This CDR3 contains 14 residues. With 8 bases removed from V and 0 bases from J, the gap between germline ends came to 14 bases. Germline V gene data show CDR1 as SGHAT and CDR2 as FQNNGV.

The gene calls are TRBV5-4 and TRBJ2-7; TRBD1 is a possible D gene (6 bases). The germline V gene has CDR1 SGHNT and CDR2 YYREEE (reference sequence). CDR3 length: 15 residues. Between the trimmed V and J ends, which lost 4 bases and 5 bases, there was a span of 19 bases. The CDR3 here is CASSARDNAINEQYF. The CDR3, as DNA: TGTGCCAGCAGCGCCCGGGACAACGCAATCAACGAGCAGTACTTC. Complete variable domain (other parts from reference TRBV5-4 and TRBJ2-7): ETGVTQSPTHLIKTRGQQVTLRCSSQSGHNTVSWYQQALGQGPQFIFQYYREEENGRGNFPPRFSGLQFPNYSSELNVNALELDDSALYLCASSARDNAINEQYFGPGTRLTVT.

The chain employs TRBV3-1 (or the pseudogene TRBV3-2) and TRBJ1-3; possible D gene TRBD1, 5 bases. V lost 5 bases to trimming and J lost 0 bases, with 17 bases between them. The length of the CDR3 is 17 residues. Germline assignment: CDR1 LGHDT and CDR2 YNNKEL (reference sequence). The CDR3 is CASSSRFDSSSGNTIYF. CDR3 DNA sequence: TGTGCCAGCAGCTCCCGCTTCGACAGTAGCTCTGGAAACACCATATATTTT.

The chain employs TRBV14 and TRBJ2-3; 11 bases match TRBD2. V shed 4 bases and J 0 bases; nucleotides not matched to a gene: 15. Per germline, CDR1 SGHDN and CDR2 FVKESK. The CDR3 totals 20 residues. CDR3 in amino acids: CASSLHFQGLAAGSTDTQYF. The CDR3 DNA follows: TGTGCCAGCAGCCTACATTTCCAGGGACTAGCGGCTGGAAGCACAGATACGCAGTATTTT.

This clone was picked up a small number of times. The V call is TRBV19, the J call TRBJ1-2; 7 bases are a match to TRBD1. V was pared by 4 bases and J by 2 bases, with 7 bases of the junction left unmatched. The CDR3 is 15 amino acids. Germline CDR1 reads LNHDA; CDR2 reads SQIVND (reference sequence). The CDR3 is CASSTKKTGNYGYTF. DNA for the CDR3: TGTGCCAGTAGTACAAAAAAGACAGGGAACTATGGCTACACCTTC. Full variable domain (outside the CDR3, taken from reference TRBV19 and TRBJ1-2): DGGITQSPKYLFRKEGQNVTLSCEQNLNHDAMYWYRQDPGQGLRLIYYSQIVNDFQKGDIAEGYSVSREKKESFPLTVTSAQKNPTAFYLCASSTKKTGNYGYTFGSGTRLTVV.

This chain links TRBV27 with TRBJ1-2, with TRBD1 identical over 12 bases. Trimming removed 4 bases from V and 4 bases from J; junction bases left unmatched: 4. The germline V gene has CDR1 MNHEY and CDR2 SMNVEV (reference sequence). The CDR3 consists of 15 residues. The CDR3 DNA follows: TGTGCCAGCAGTTCTCCGGGACAGGGGGCCTATGGCTACACCTTC. It specifies CASSSPGQGAYGYTF.

This CDR3 reads CSVAPVGGYGYTF. The CDR3 nucleotides read TGCAGCGTCGCCCCGGTGGGGGGGTATGGCTACACCTTC. The chain employs TRBV29-1 and TRBJ1-2; possibly TRBD1 for D (5 bases). The CDR3 loop spans 13 amino acids. The V gene's germline CDR1 is SQVTM and CDR2 ANQGSEA. V was pared by 6 bases and J by 5 bases, with 16 bases between.

This clone showed up just a few times. This chain connects TRBV5-6 to TRBJ1-4; perhaps TRBD1 as D (5 bases). The CDR3 is 16 residues long. Germline V lookup: CDR1 SGHDT, CDR2 YYEEEE. Trimming removed 2 bases from V and 3 bases from J, with 14 bases in between. CDR3 region: CASSFSPTASNEKLFF. The CDR3 DNA reads as TGTGCCAGCAGCTTCTCCCCGACAGCCTCTAATGAAAAACTGTTTTTT.

The chain combines TRBV7-8 with TRBJ2-7, with TRBD2 matching over 7 bases. J was trimmed by 4 bases and V by 3 bases; bases with no gene match: 9. The CDR3 is made up of 15 amino acids. CDR1 and CDR2 (germline): SGHVS, FQNEAQ. The CDR3 reads CASSFGGRATYEQYF. CDR3 DNA sequence: TGTGCCAGCAGCTTTGGCGGGAGAGCAACTTACGAGCAGTACTTC.

The V gene is TRBV4-2, the J gene TRBJ1-5; TRBD1 agrees at 10 bases. The CDR3 contains 16 residues. V trimming: 0 bases; J trimming: 4 bases; junction bases outside the gene matches: 3. The germline gives CDR1 LGHNA, CDR2 YNFKEQ. The chain's CDR3 is CASSQETGGGNQPQHF. The CDR3 bases are TGTGCCAGCAGCCAAGAGACAGGGGGCGGTAATCAGCCCCAGCATTTT.

The V and J genes are TRBV24-1 and TRBJ2-3; 14 bases are a match to TRBD2. The germline gives CDR1 KGHDR, CDR2 SFDVKD. CDR3 length: 15 residues. Trimming at V came to 6 bases and at J to 9 bases, leaving 7 bases not matched to a gene. CDR3 residues: CATSRTSGGSGTQYF. CDR3 DNA sequence: TGTGCCACCAGTCGGACTAGCGGGGGGTCAGGGACGCAGTATTTT.

The chain recombines TRBV28 with TRBJ1-6; possible D gene TRBD1, 5 bases. Germline assignment: CDR1 MDHEN and CDR2 SYDVKM. The CDR3 covers 18 residues. V lost 5 bases, J lost 0 bases, and 17 bases lay in between. The CDR3 DNA is TGTGCCAGCAGTCTAGGGACCTCCGGGAGCTCCTATAATTCACCCCTCCACTTT. This translates into CASSLGTSGSSYNSPLHF.